Below, 2 T cell receptor beta chains from the same sample are listed, as sequenced in a study of blood T cells in healthy people across ages. Sample-barcoded 5' priming and a J-beta primer mix drove a second PCR of 7 to 11 cycles. Each CDR3 protein is one row after TCRdb ran MiXCR on the 5' RACE reads. This sample has roughly 2 million distinct CDR3 sequences, with about 50% found just once. Sequencing was done on a sample of blood. These receptors came from a woman aged 40 to 50 in good health.

A few counts support this clonotype. The J gene is TRBJ2-4, the V gene TRBV20-1; D may be TRBD2 (5 bases). The CDR3 is made up of 13 amino acids. CDR1 and CDR2 (germline): DFQATT, SNEGSKA (reference sequence). Between the trimmed V and J ends, which lost 7 bases and 0 bases, there was a span of 10 bases. CDR3 sequence reads: CSEAGRAKNIQYF. CDR3 bases: TGCAGTGAGGCGGGTCGAGCCAAAAACATTCAGTACTTC.

The CDR3 DNA sequence: TGTGCCAGCAGAAGTACGGGGCCTAGCACAGATACGCAGTATTTT. Its protein product is CASRSTGPSTDTQYF. The chain links TRBV28 to TRBJ2-3, with D perhaps assigned TRBD1 or TRBD2 (5 bases each). CDR3 size: 15 residues. Germline V gene data show CDR1 as MDHEN and CDR2 as SYDVKM. Deletions cut 6 bases from V and 0 bases from J, with 13 bases between. Looking up the rest from reference TRBV28 and TRBJ2-3 gives the full variable domain: DVKVTQSSRYLVKRTGEKVFLECVQDMDHENMFWYRQDPGLGLRLIYFSYDVKMKEKGDIPEGYSVSREKKERFSLILESASTNQTSMYLCASRSTGPSTDTQYFGPGTRLTVL.